This record concerns one T cell receptor beta chain sequence. What it binds is unknown. This record belongs to a study of shared clonotypes between healthy human individuals. Notes on the study in general: Against clonotypes common to all four donors, non-shared ones had lower generation probabilities.

CDR3 length equals 16 residues. V was clipped by 0 bases and J by 1 base, with 13 bases between them. Germline loops: CDR1 SGHRS, CDR2 YFSETQ. In the authors' workflow: ImmunoSEQ gave junction-only sequences without quality scores, so filtering differed. Libraries were prepared by immunoSEQ multiplex PCR; TCRdb keeps only in-frame clonotypes and omits some of them. V and J calls and clone size come straight from that table; D and trimming were deduced from the DNA. This table has some 2.1 million clones, roughly 94% appearing once. The chain employs TRBV5-1 and TRBJ1-1, with a possible D match to TRBD1 (5 bases). The clonotype was recovered from a young man in good health. The sample taken for sequencing was naive CD4+ T cells sorted from blood. The subset here: CD45RA+ positively selected. This CDR3 reads CASSLAVGTANTEAFF. For the CDR3, the DNA is TGCGCCAGCAGCTTGGCCGTTGGGACGGCGAACACTGAAGCTTTCTTT.